The present TCR beta chain was sequenced within a study of beta chain features in type 1 diabetes. Study observations and caveats: Among patients with Type 1 diabetes, TCRB CDR3s were moderately but significantly shorter in every one of the four CD4+ subsets.

The sequenced template was cDNA made from the entire isolated RNA. Using immunoSEQ multiplex PCR, the repertoire was profiled, and TCRdb retains in-frame clones only, with some absent. The sample has a few hundred thousand clones; around 9.6% are singletons. A few counts support this clone. Its antigen is unknown. This CDR3 spans 15 amino acids. The V segment lost 5 bases and the J segment 7 bases; nucleotides outside the gene matches: 10. CDR1 and CDR2 from the germline V gene are SEHNR and FQNEAQ (reference sequence). Material: central memory CD4+ T cells from blood. The chain combines TRBV7-9 with TRBJ1-3, with 8 bases that match TRBD1. The sequence was collected from a man aged 25-40 years with type 1 diabetes. CDR3 DNA sequence: TGTGCCAGCAGCCCCAGGGGGCAAATAGGGAACACCATATATTTT. Translation: CASSPRGQIGNTIYF.